Below are 3 T cell receptor beta chains sequenced from a single sample in a study of cytomegalovirus exposure and HLA in healthy donors. PCR primers comprised 60 Vbeta and 13 Jbeta primers. TCRdb keeps only in-frame clones here, not all; method: immunoSEQ multiplex PCR. The profile shows about 190,000 clones, approximately 79% of them singletons. Sequenced: PBMCs. These receptors were taken from a woman under 30 in good health and CMV-seronegative.

The table lists this clone with a count of one. V is TRBV6-4 and J is TRBJ1-1, with a possible D match to TRBD1 (6 bases). CDR3 length: 15 amino acids. Trimming pared 8 bases from V and 7 bases from J, leaving 23 bases between. CDR1 MRHNA and CDR2 SNTAGT come from the germline V gene. CDR3 coding DNA: TGTGCCAGCGAGTGGGGAATCACAGGGCACTATGAAGCTTTCTTT. As protein: CASEWGITGHYEAFF.

V usage is TRBV19 and J usage is TRBJ1-3; D possibly corresponds to TRBD1 (6 bases). The CDR3 loop spans 16 amino acids. From germline, CDR1 is LNHDA and CDR2 SQIVND (reference sequence). With 6 bases removed from V and 0 bases from J, the gap between germline ends came to 15 bases. CDR3 in amino acids: CASRKDRPNSGNTIYF. In DNA, the CDR3 is TGTGCCAGTAGAAAGGACAGACCTAACTCTGGAAACACCATATATTTT.

This clone appeared a few times. The V gene is TRBV18, the J gene TRBJ2-7; weak D call: TRBD2 (5 bases). The CDR3 length is 14 residues. The V gene's germline CDR1 is KGHSH and CDR2 LQKENI. The germline V and J ends were trimmed by 2 bases and 4 bases, with 12 bases remaining between them. The CDR3 coding sequence is TGTGCCAGCTCACCAGTAGCGACACCTTACGAGCAGTACTTC. It encodes CASSPVATPYEQYF.